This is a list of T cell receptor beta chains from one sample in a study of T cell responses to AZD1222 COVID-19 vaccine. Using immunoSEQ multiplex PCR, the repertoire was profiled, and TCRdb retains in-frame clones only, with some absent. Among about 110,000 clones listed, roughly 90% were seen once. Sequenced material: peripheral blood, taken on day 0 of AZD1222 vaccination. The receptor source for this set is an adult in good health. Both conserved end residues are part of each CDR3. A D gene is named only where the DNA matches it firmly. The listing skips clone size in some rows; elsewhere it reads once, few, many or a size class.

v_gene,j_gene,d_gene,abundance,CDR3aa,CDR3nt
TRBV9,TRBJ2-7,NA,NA,CASSVNAHRAYEQYF,TGTGCCAGCAGCGTAAACGCCCACAGAGCCTACGAGCAGTACTTC
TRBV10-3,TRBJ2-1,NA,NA,CAISEMAAGTFGEQFF,TGTGCCATCAGTGAGATGGCGGCGGGAACTTTCGGTGAGCAGTTCTTC
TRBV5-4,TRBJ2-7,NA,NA,CASSFGGPYEQYF,TGTGCCAGCAGCTTCGGGGGGCCCTACGAGCAGTACTTC
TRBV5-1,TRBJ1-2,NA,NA,CASSLAPGARGGYTF,TGCGCCAGCAGCTTGGCCCCGGGGGCCAGGGGCGGCTACACCTTC
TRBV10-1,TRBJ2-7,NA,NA,CASKNPGRPRFSSYEQYF,TGCGCCAGCAAAAATCCGGGACGGCCTCGATTTAGCTCCTACGAGCAGTACTTC
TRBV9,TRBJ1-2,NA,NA,CASSVFDGGYTF,TGTGCCAGCAGCGTCTTCGACGGGGGGTACACCTTC
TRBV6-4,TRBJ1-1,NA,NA,CASSSHQNGDTGQATEAFF,TGTGCCAGCAGTTCCCACCAAAACGGCGATACAGGGCAGGCCACTGAAGCTTTCTTT
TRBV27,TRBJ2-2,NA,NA,CASSSIFPGELFF,TGTGCCAGCAGTTCGATTTTTCCCGGGGAGCTGTTTTTT
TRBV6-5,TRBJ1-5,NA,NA,CASSSTGYSNQPQHF,TGTGCCAGCAGTTCTACAGGGTATAGCAATCAGCCCCAGCATTTT
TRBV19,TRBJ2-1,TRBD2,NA,CASTPLGLEYNEQFF,TGTGCCAGTACCCCCCTCGGACTAGAGTACAATGAGCAGTTCTTC
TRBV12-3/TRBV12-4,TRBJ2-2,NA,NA,CASSPTNTGELFF,TGTGCCAGCAGTCCTACGAACACCGGGGAGCTGTTTTTT
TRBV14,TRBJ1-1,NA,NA,CASSQDSNPYTEAFF,TGTGCCAGCAGCCAAGACAGTAATCCGTACACTGAAGCTTTCTTT
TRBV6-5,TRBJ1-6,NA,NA,CASSLQGNSPLHF,TGTGCCAGCAGTTTGCAGGGTAATTCACCCCTCCACTTT
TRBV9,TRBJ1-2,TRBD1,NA,CASSVSAGGRYGYTF,TGTGCCAGCAGCGTATCGGCAGGGGGAAGGTATGGCTACACCTTC
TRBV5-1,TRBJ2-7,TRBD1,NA,CASSLAPTGTAYEQYF,TGCGCCAGCAGCTTGGCCCCAACCGGGACAGCCTACGAGCAGTACTTC
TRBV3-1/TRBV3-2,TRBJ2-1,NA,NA,CASSQAEGDEQFF,TGTGCCAGCAGCCAAGCAGAAGGCGATGAGCAGTTCTTC
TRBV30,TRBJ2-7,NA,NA,CAWSVPALGKSPGEQYF,TGTGCCTGGAGTGTCCCCGCTTTAGGGAAGTCCCCGGGCGAGCAGTACTTC
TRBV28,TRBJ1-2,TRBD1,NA,CASSRRKIRDREAYGYTF,TGTGCCAGCAGTCGCCGAAAAATCCGGGACAGGGAGGCCTATGGCTACACCTTC
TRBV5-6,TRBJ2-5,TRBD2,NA,CASSFGRGGTETQYF,TGTGCCAGCAGCTTCGGGCGGGGGGGCACAGAGACCCAGTACTTC
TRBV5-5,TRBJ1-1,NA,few,CASSLVARGAFF,TGTGCCAGCAGCTTGGTAGCCCGAGGCGCTTTCTTT
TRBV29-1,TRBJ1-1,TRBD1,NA,CSVRQGLNTEAFF,TGCAGCGTCAGACAGGGGTTGAACACTGAAGCTTTCTTT
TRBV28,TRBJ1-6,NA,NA,CASSLGGGAPEPLHF,TGTGCCAGCAGTTTAGGGGGAGGGGCACCCGAACCCCTCCACTTT
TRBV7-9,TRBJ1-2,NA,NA,CATNGGANGYTF,TGTGCCACTAACGGGGGGGCAAACGGCTACACCTTC
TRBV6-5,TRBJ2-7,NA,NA,CASSYSPRPELEQYF,TGTGCCAGCAGTTACTCCCCTCGACCCGAACTCGAGCAGTACTTC
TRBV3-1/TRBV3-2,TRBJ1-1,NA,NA,CASSQDSGRLEAFF,TGTGCCAGCAGCCAAGATAGTGGGCGGCTTGAAGCTTTCTTT
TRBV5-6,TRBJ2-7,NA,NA,CASSLQGMRVEQYF,TGTGCCAGCAGCTTACAGGGTATGAGGGTAGAGCAGTACTTC
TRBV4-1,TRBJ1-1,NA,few,CASSRPGGLVTEAFF,TGCGCCAGCAGCCGGCCTGGGGGGCTCGTCACTGAAGCTTTCTTT
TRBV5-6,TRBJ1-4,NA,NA,CASSLPTGTNEKLFF,TGTGCCAGCAGCTTACCCACAGGGACTAATGAAAAACTGTTTTTT
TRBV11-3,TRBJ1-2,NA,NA,CASSSGLLTYGYTF,TGTGCCAGCAGCTCGGGTCTGCTGACCTATGGCTACACCTTC
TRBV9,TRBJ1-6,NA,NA,CASSVEGSPLHF,TGTGCCAGCAGCGTAGAAGGTTCACCCCTCCACTTT
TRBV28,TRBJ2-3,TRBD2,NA,CASREGLAGLGDTQYF,TGTGCCAGCAGGGAAGGACTAGCGGGGTTGGGAGATACGCAGTATTTT
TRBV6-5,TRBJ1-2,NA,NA,CASMEGGGGYTF,TGTGCCAGCATGGAAGGGGGGGGAGGCTACACCTTC
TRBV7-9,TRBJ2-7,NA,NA,CASSGRTSYEQYF,TGTGCCAGCAGCGGACGGACCTCCTACGAGCAGTACTTC
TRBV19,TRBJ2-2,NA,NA,CASSTRQGWELFF,TGTGCCAGTAGTACAAGACAAGGGTGGGAGCTGTTTTTT
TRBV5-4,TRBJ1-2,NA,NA,CASSPGGGTDTALYGYTF,TGTGCCAGCAGCCCTGGTGGGGGGACCGATACAGCTCTCTATGGCTACACCTTC
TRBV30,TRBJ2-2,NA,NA,CAWSHANTGELFF,TGTGCCTGGAGTCACGCAAACACCGGGGAGCTGTTTTTT
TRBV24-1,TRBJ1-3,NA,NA,CATSDMRAGASSGNTIYF,TGTGCCACCAGTGATATGCGGGCAGGGGCTTCCTCTGGAAACACCATATATTTT
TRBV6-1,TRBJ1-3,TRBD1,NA,CASSDRTGMAGNTIYF,TGTGCCAGCAGTGACCGGACAGGGATGGCTGGAAACACCATATATTTT
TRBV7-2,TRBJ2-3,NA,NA,CASKPQGMVSTDTQYF,TGTGCCAGCAAACCGCAGGGGATGGTGAGCACAGATACGCAGTATTTT
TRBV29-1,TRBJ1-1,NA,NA,CSVVPGVWVNTEAFF,TGCAGCGTTGTACCAGGGGTCTGGGTGAACACTGAAGCTTTCTTT
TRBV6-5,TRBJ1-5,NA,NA,CASSYSRGFQPQHF,TGTGCCAGCAGTTACTCGCGGGGGTTTCAGCCCCAGCATTTT
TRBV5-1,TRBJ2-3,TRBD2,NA,CASGRADTQYF,TGCGCCAGCGGGAGGGCAGATACGCAGTATTTT
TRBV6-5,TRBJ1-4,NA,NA,CASVGPNEKLFF,TGTGCCAGCGTGGGGCCAAATGAAAAACTGTTTTTT
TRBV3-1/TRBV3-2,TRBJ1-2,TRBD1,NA,CASSQISGGDGYTF,TGTGCCAGCAGCCAAATTTCAGGGGGCGATGGCTACACCTTC
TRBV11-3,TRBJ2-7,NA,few,CASSYGLSGEYF,TGTGCCAGCAGCTACGGGCTTTCCGGGGAGTACTTC